The rows below give T cell receptor beta chains drawn from one sample of a study of T-cell reconstitution after alpha-beta-depleted transplantation in children. TCRdb re-analysed the PCR reads in MiXCR, keeping a single row per CDR3 protein. The table has 440,000 or so distinct CDR3 sequences, 43% seen once; the top ten hold under 35%. This sample comprised PBMCs, obtained before TCRalphabeta/CD19-depleted stem cell transplant. The receptor source for this set is a girl aged 2-10 years with aplastic anemia, due to receive a stem cell transplant. Both conserved end residues are part of each CDR3. The D gene is left open where the match is weak. Only part of the rows carry a size: once, few, many, or a class if the clone is expanded.

D gene: -; clone size: few; J gene: TRBJ2-3; V gene: TRBV20-1; CDR3 DNA: TGCAGTGCTAGAGGAGGTGGGGGTACGCAGTATTTT; CDR3 protein: CSARGGGGTQYF
D gene: TRBD1; clone size: many; J gene: TRBJ1-1; V gene: TRBV6-5; CDR3 DNA: TGTGCCAGCAGTTCTACAGGGGTCGCTGAAGCTTTCTTT; CDR3 protein: CASSSTGVAEAFF
D gene: -; clone size: -; J gene: TRBJ2-3; V gene: TRBV3-1; CDR3 DNA: TGTGCCGGCAGCCCCGTATCTGTGGGTCTAGATACGCAGTATTTT; CDR3 protein: CAGSPVSVGLDTQYF
D gene: -; clone size: -; J gene: TRBJ2-7; V gene: TRBV6-1; CDR3 DNA: TGTGCCAGCAGTGAACTGGGATCCTACGAGCAGTACTTC; CDR3 protein: CASSELGSYEQYF
D gene: -; clone size: -; J gene: TRBJ2-7; V gene: TRBV6-5; CDR3 DNA: -; CDR3 protein: CASSSSDRGSYEQYF
D gene: TRBD2; clone size: -; J gene: TRBJ2-7; V gene: TRBV9; CDR3 DNA: TGTGCCAGCGGGGGAGGGGATCATTACGAGCAGTACTTC; CDR3 protein: CASGGGDHYEQYF
D gene: TRBD1; clone size: once; J gene: TRBJ2-2; V gene: TRBV6-5; CDR3 DNA: TGTGCCAGCAGTTACGAGGCAGGGACAGGCGGGGAGCTGTTTTTT; CDR3 protein: CASSYEAGTGGELFF
D gene: -; clone size: many; J gene: TRBJ1-3; V gene: TRBV4-1; CDR3 DNA: TGCGCCAGCAGCCAAGGGGCAGGGACTGGAAACACCATATATTTT; CDR3 protein: CASSQGAGTGNTIYF
D gene: TRBD2; clone size: few; J gene: TRBJ2-5; V gene: TRBV30; CDR3 DNA: TGTGCCTGGGCTGTTAAAGCGGGAGGAGAGACCCAGTACTTC; CDR3 protein: CAWAVKAGGETQYF
D gene: -; clone size: few; J gene: TRBJ1-2; V gene: TRBV20-1; CDR3 DNA: TGCAGTGCTCCCCAATCCGGGGTTGTAAACTATGGCTACACCTTC; CDR3 protein: CSAPQSGVVNYGYTF
D gene: TRBD2; clone size: once; J gene: TRBJ2-7; V gene: TRBV20-1; CDR3 DNA: TGCAGCCACATAGCGGGAGGGCGGGGTACCTACGAGCAGTACTTC; CDR3 protein: CSHIAGGRGTYEQYF
D gene: TRBD1; clone size: many; J gene: TRBJ2-7; V gene: TRBV6-5; CDR3 DNA: TGTGCCAGCAGTTACCCAATAACGGGACAGGGTAGCTCCTACGAGCAGTACTTC; CDR3 protein: CASSYPITGQGSSYEQYF
D gene: TRBD1; clone size: few; J gene: TRBJ2-3; V gene: TRBV5-1; CDR3 DNA: TGCGCCAGCAGCTTGCAGGACAGGGGAGCAGATACGCAGTATTTT; CDR3 protein: CASSLQDRGADTQYF
D gene: TRBD1; clone size: few; J gene: TRBJ2-5; V gene: TRBV29-1; CDR3 DNA: TGCAGCGTCGCTACGGACAGGTGGAAGACCCAGTACTTC; CDR3 protein: CSVATDRWKTQYF
D gene: -; clone size: -; J gene: TRBJ2-3; V gene: TRBV4-2; CDR3 DNA: TGTGCCAGCAGCCAAGAAGTGCGGATCCGGGTGGGAGATACGCAGTATTTT; CDR3 protein: CASSQEVRIRVGDTQYF
D gene: -; clone size: -; J gene: TRBJ2-3; V gene: TRBV6-5; CDR3 DNA: TGTGCCAGCAGTTACCCTGTGGCGGGGAGCACAGATACGCAGTATTTT; CDR3 protein: CASSYPVAGSTDTQYF
D gene: -; clone size: -; J gene: TRBJ2-7; V gene: TRBV5-1; CDR3 DNA: TGCGCCAGCAGCTTGGGTCTCGGCGGAACTACCTACGAGCAGTACTTC; CDR3 protein: CASSLGLGGTTYEQYF
D gene: TRBD1; clone size: -; J gene: TRBJ1-3; V gene: TRBV5-1; CDR3 DNA: TGCGCCAGCAGCTTGGTCACAGGGGCTGGAAACACCATATATTTT; CDR3 protein: CASSLVTGAGNTIYF
D gene: TRBD1; clone size: -; J gene: TRBJ1-4; V gene: TRBV27; CDR3 DNA: TGTGCCAGCAGGGGACAGGGAATGGAAAAACTGTTTTTT; CDR3 protein: CASRGQGMEKLFF